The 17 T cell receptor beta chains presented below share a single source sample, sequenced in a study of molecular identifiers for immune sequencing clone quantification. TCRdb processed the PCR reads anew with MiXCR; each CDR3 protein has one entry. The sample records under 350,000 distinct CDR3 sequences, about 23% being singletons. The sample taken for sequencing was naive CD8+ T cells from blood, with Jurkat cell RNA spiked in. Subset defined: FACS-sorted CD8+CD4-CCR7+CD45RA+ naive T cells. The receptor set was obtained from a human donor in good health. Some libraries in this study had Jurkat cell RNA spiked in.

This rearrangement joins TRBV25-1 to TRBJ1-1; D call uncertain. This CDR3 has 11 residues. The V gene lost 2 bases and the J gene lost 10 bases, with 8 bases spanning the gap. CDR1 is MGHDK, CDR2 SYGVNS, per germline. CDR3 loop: CASSEDDGAFF. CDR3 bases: TGTGCCAGCAGTGAAGACGATGGAGCTTTCTTT.

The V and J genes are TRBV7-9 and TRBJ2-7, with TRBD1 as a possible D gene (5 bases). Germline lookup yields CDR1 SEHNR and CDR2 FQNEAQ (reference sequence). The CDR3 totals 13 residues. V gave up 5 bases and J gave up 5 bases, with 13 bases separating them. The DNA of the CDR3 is TGTGCCAGCAGCCCACTGCAGGGTGACGAGCAGTACTTC. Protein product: CASSPLQGDEQYF.

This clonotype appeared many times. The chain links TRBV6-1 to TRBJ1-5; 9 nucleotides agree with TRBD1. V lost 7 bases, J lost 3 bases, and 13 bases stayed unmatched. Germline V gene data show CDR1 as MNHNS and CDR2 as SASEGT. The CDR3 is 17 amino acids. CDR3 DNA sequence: TGTGCCAGCATTAAACAGGGGGCCCGGATTCCCAATCAGCCCCAGCATTTT. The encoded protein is CASIKQGARIPNQPQHF.

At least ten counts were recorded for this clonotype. The CDR3, as DNA: TGCAGCGCGTACCAGGGGATGAACACCGGGGAGCTGTTTTTT. Its translation: CSAYQGMNTGELFF. V gene TRBV29-1 combines with J gene TRBJ2-2, with a weak D call TRBD1 (6 bases). Germline V gives CDR1 SQVTM, CDR2 ANQGSEA. With 7 bases removed from V and 1 base from J, the gap between germline ends came to 13 bases. CDR3 size: 14 residues.

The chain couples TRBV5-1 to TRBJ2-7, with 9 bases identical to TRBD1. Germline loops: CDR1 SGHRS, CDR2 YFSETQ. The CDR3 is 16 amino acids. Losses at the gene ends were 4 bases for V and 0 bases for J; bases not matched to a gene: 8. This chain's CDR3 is CASSKGQGYFSYEQYF. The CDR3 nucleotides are TGCGCCAGCAGCAAAGGACAGGGGTACTTCTCCTACGAGCAGTACTTC.

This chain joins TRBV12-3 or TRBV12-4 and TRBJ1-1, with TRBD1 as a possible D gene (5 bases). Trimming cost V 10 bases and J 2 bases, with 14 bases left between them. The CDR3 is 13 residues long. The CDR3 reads CATDPGPNTEAFF. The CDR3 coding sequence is TGTGCCACCGATCCGGGACCCAACACTGAAGCTTTCTTT.

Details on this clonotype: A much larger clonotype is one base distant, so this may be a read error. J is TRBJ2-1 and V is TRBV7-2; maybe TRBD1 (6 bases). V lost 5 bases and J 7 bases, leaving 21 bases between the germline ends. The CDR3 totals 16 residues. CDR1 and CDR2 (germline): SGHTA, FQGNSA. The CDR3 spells CASSRQQGEERNEQFF. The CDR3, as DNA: TGTGCCAGCAGCCGACAACAGGGAGAAGAGCGGAATGAGCAGTTCTTC.

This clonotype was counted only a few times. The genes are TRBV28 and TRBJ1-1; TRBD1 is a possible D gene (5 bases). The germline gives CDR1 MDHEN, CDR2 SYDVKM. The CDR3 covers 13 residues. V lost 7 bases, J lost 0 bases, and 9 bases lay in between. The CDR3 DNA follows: TGTGCCAGCAAAGACAGTATGAACACTGAAGCTTTCTTT. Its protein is CASKDSMNTEAFF.

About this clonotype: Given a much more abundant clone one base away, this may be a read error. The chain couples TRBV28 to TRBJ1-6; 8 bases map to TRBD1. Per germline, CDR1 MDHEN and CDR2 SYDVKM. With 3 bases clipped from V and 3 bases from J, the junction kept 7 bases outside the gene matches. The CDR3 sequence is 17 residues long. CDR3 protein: CASSFALGQDYNSPLHF. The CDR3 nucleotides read TGTGCCAGCAGTTTTGCTCTGGGACAGGACTATAATTCACCCCTCCACTTT.

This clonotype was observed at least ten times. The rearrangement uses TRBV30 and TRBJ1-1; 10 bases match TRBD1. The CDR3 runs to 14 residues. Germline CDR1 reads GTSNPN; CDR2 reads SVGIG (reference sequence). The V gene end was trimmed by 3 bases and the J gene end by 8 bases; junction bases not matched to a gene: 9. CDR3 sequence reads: CAWSTGTGDPEAFF. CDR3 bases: TGTGCCTGGAGCACCGGGACAGGGGATCCCGAAGCTTTCTTT.

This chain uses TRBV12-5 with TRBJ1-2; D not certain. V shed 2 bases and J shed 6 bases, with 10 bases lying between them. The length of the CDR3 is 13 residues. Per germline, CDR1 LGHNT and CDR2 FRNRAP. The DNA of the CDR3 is TGTGCTAGTGGTTTGTTTCAACTCCATGGCTACACCTTC. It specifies CASGLFQLHGYTF.

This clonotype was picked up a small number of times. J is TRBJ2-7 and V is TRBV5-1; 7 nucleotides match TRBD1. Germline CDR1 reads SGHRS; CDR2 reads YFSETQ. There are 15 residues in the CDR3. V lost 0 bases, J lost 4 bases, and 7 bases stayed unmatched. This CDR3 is CASSLDTGARYEQYF. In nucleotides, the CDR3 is TGCGCCAGCAGCTTGGACACAGGGGCAAGGTACGAGCAGTACTTC.

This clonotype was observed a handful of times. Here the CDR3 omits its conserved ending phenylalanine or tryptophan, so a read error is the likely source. The CDR3 coding sequence is TGTGCCAGCAGCTTCCCAACAGGGGGCGGAACTGAAGCTTTCCTT. Translated, it gives CASSFPTGGGTEAFL. V is TRBV7-9 and J is TRBJ1-1; 9 nucleotides match TRBD1. There are 15 residues in the CDR3. J gave up 5 bases and V 3 bases, and 7 bases lay outside the gene matches. Germline-derived CDR1 and CDR2 are SEHNR and FQNEAQ (reference sequence).

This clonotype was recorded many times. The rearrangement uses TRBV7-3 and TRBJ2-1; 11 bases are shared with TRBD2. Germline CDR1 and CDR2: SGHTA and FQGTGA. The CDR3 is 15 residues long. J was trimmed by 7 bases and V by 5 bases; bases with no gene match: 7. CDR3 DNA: TGTGCCAGCAGCCCCCTAGCGGGAGGATCGAATGAGCAGTTCTTC. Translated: CASSPLAGGSNEQFF. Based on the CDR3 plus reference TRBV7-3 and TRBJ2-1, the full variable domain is GAGVSQTPSNKVTEKGKYVELRCDPISGHTALYWYRQSLGQGPEFLIYFQGTGAADDSGLPNDRFFAVRPEGSVSTLKIQRTERGDSAVYLCASSPLAGGSNEQFFGPGTRLTVL.

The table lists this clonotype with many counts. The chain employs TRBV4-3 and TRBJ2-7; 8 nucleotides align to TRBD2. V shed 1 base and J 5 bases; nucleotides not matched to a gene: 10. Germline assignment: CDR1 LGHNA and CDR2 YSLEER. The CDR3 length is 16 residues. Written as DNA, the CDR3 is TGCGCCAGCAGCCAAGCCAGCGGGAGCGGCCTTGACGAGCAGTACTTC. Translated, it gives CASSQASGSGLDEQYF.

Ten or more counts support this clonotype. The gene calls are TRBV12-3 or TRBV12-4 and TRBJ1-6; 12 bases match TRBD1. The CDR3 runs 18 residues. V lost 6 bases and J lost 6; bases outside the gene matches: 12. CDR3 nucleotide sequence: TGTGCCAGCAGCTCCGGGACAGGGGGCGGTTCCGGTAATTCACCCCTCCACTTT. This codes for CASSSGTGGGSGNSPLHF.

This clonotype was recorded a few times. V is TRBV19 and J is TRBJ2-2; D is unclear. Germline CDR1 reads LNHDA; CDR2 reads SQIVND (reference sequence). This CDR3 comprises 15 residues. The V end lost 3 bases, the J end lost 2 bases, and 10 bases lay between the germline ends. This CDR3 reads CASSMSRTNTGELFF. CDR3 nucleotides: TGTGCCAGTAGTATGAGCAGGACCAACACCGGGGAGCTGTTTTTT.